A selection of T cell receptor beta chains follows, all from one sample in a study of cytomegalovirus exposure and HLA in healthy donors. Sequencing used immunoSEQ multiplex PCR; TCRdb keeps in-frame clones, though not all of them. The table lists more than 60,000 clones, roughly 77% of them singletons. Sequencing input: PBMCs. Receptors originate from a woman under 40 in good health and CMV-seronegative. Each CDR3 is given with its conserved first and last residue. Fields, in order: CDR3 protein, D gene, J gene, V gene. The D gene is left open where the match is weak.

CDR3aa: CASSPTGGAEYGYTF
d_gene: TRBD1
j_gene: TRBJ1-2
v_gene: TRBV5-1

CDR3aa: CASSSRTGNTEAFF
d_gene: TRBD1
j_gene: TRBJ1-1
v_gene: TRBV5-1

CDR3aa: CSVARPGVITEAFF
d_gene: -
j_gene: TRBJ1-1
v_gene: TRBV29-1

CDR3aa: CASSAQGNTGELFF
d_gene: -
j_gene: TRBJ2-2
v_gene: TRBV6-4

CDR3aa: CASSVYGTPNYEQYF
d_gene: -
j_gene: TRBJ2-7
v_gene: TRBV9

CDR3aa: CASSQGQGRGNYGYTF
d_gene: TRBD1
j_gene: TRBJ1-2
v_gene: TRBV4-1

CDR3aa: CAWLKRAGGYEQYF
d_gene: TRBD2
j_gene: TRBJ2-7
v_gene: TRBV30

CDR3aa: CASSYRVSNEKLFF
d_gene: -
j_gene: TRBJ1-4
v_gene: TRBV5-1

CDR3aa: CASVEGGLMNTEAFF
d_gene: TRBD1
j_gene: TRBJ1-1
v_gene: TRBV2

CDR3aa: CAWSVREGLEQFF
d_gene: TRBD2
j_gene: TRBJ2-1
v_gene: TRBV30

CDR3aa: CASSPWTGMALFF
d_gene: TRBD1
j_gene: TRBJ1-4
v_gene: TRBV7-2

CDR3aa: CASRGTSTDTQYF
d_gene: -
j_gene: TRBJ2-3
v_gene: TRBV6-1

CDR3aa: CASRRSSNQPQHF
d_gene: -
j_gene: TRBJ1-5
v_gene: TRBV7-8

CDR3aa: CASSYSGQGATGAFF
d_gene: TRBD1
j_gene: TRBJ1-1
v_gene: TRBV6-5

CDR3aa: CASSVGWDTDNTEAFF
d_gene: -
j_gene: TRBJ1-1
v_gene: TRBV9

CDR3aa: CASRTGKNSRAFF
d_gene: TRBD1
j_gene: TRBJ1-1
v_gene: TRBV6-5

CDR3aa: CASSQGAQSSYNEQFF
d_gene: -
j_gene: TRBJ2-1
v_gene: TRBV4-1

CDR3aa: CSASLRDEQFF
d_gene: -
j_gene: TRBJ2-1
v_gene: TRBV20-1

CDR3aa: CAISEGTSEQYF
d_gene: TRBD2
j_gene: TRBJ2-7
v_gene: TRBV10-3

CDR3aa: CASSLVGGEKPQHF
d_gene: TRBD1
j_gene: TRBJ1-5
v_gene: TRBV5-1

CDR3aa: CASGDGGYDYTF
d_gene: -
j_gene: TRBJ1-2
v_gene: TRBV9

CDR3aa: CASSFPGETQYF
d_gene: -
j_gene: TRBJ2-5
v_gene: TRBV27

CDR3aa: CASSLVGRSYEQYF
d_gene: TRBD2
j_gene: TRBJ2-7
v_gene: TRBV7-2

CDR3aa: CARSPKASGSIAPTYEQYF
d_gene: -
j_gene: TRBJ2-7
v_gene: TRBV7-5

CDR3aa: CASSFGETQYF
d_gene: -
j_gene: TRBJ2-5
v_gene: TRBV7-8

CDR3aa: CASSYQGPGELFF
d_gene: -
j_gene: TRBJ2-2
v_gene: TRBV30

CDR3aa: CASSFQGDYGYTF
d_gene: TRBD1
j_gene: TRBJ1-2
v_gene: TRBV28

CDR3aa: CAWSTQTGFLTQYF
d_gene: TRBD1
j_gene: TRBJ2-5
v_gene: TRBV30